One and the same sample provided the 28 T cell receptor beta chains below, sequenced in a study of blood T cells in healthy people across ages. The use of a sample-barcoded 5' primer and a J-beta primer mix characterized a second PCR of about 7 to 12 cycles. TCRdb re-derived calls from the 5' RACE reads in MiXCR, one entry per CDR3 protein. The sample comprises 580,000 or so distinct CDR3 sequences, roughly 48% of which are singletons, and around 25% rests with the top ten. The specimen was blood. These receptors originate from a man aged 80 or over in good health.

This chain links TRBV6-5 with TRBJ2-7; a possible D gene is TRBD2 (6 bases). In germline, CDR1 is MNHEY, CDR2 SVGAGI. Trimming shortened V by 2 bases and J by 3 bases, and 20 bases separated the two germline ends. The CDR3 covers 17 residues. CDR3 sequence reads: CASSYPSRGGIHYEQYF. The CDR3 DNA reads TGTGCCAGCAGTTACCCTAGTAGGGGCGGGATCCACTACGAGCAGTACTTC.

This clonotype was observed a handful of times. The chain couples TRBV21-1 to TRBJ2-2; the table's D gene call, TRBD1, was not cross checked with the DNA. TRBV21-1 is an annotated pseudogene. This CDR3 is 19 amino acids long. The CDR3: CASSKPLSRGHLNTGELFF. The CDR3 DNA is TGTGCCAGCAGCAAACCTCTATCAAGGGGACACCTGAACACCGGGGAGCTGTTTTTT.

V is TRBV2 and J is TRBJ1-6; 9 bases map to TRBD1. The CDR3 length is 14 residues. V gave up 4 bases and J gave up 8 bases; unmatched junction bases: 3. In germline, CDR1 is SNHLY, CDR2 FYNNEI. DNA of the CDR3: TGTGCCAGCAGTGCGGACAGGGGTTATTCACCCCTCCACTTT. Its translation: CASSADRGYSPLHF.

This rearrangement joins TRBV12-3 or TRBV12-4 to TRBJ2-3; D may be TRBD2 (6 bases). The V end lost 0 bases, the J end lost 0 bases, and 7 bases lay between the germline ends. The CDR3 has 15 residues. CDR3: CASSLARDSTDTQYF. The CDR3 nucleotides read TGTGCCAGCAGTTTAGCGCGGGACAGCACAGATACGCAGTATTTT.

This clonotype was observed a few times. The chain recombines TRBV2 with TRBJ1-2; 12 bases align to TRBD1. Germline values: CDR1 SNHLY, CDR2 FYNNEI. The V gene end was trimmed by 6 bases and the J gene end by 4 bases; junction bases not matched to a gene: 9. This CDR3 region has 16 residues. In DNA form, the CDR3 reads TGTGCCAGCAGGAGGGACAGGGGGCTTATAGGCTATGGCTACACCTTC. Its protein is CASRRDRGLIGYGYTF. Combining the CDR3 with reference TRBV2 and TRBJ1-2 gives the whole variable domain EPEVTQTPSHQVTQMGQEVILRCVPISNHLYFYWYRQILGQKVEFLVSFYNNEISEKSEIFDDQFSVERPDGSNFTLKIRSTKLEDSAMYFCASRRDRGLIGYGYTFGSGTRLTVV.

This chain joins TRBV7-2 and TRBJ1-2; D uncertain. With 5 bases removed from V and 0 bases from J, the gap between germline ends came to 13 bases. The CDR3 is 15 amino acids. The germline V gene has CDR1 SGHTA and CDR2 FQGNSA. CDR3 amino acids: CASSLRASSNYGYTF. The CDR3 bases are TGTGCCAGCAGCCTACGTGCCAGTTCTAACTATGGCTACACCTTC.

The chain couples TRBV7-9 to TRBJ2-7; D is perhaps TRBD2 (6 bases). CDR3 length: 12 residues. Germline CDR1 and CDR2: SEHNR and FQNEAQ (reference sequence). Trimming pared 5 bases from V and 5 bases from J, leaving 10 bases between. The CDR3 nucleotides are TGTGCCAGCAGCCATTCGGGAGACGAGCAGTACTTC. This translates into CASSHSGDEQYF.

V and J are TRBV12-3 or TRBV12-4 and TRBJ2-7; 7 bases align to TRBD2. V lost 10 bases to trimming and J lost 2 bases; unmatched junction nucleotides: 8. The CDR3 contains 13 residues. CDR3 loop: CANPGLRPYEQYF. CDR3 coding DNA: TGTGCCAATCCGGGACTAAGGCCCTACGAGCAGTACTTC.

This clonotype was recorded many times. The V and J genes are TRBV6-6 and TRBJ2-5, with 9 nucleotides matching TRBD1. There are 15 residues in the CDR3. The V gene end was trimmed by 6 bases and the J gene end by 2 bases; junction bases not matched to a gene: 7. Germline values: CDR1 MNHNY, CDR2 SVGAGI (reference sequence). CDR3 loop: CASSLGTGTQETQYF. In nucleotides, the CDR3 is TGTGCCAGCAGCCTCGGGACAGGGACTCAAGAGACCCAGTACTTC.

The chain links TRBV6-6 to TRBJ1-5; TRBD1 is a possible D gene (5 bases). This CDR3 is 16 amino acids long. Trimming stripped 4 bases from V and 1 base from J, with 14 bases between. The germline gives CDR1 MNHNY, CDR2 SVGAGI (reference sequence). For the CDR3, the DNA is TGTGCCAGCAGTTTCCCGGGGGGAGTAAGCAATCAGCCCCAGCATTTT. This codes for CASSFPGGVSNQPQHF.

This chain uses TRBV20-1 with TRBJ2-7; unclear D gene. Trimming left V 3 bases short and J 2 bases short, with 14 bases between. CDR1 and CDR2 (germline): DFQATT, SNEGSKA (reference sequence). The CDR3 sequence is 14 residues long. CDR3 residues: CSARGNNRAYEQYF. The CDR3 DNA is TGCAGTGCTAGGGGGAACAACAGAGCCTACGAGCAGTACTTC.

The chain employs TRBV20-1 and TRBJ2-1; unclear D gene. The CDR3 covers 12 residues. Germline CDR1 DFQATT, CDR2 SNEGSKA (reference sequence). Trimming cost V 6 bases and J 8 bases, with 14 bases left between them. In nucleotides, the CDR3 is TGCAGTGCAACGGCCAGCCCGGATGAGCAGTTCTTC. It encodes CSATASPDEQFF.

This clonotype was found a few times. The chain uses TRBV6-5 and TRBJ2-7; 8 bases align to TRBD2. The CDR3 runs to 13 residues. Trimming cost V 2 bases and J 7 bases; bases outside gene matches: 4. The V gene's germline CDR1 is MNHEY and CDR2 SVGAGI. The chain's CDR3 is CASSYAGGSEQYF. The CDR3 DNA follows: TGTGCCAGCAGTTACGCGGGGGGTAGTGAGCAGTACTTC.

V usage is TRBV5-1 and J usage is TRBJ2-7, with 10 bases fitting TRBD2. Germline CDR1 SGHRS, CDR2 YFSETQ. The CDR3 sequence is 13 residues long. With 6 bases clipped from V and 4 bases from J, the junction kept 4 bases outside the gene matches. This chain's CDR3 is CASKGLATYEQYF. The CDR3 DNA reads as TGCGCCAGCAAGGGACTAGCGACGTACGAGCAGTACTTC.

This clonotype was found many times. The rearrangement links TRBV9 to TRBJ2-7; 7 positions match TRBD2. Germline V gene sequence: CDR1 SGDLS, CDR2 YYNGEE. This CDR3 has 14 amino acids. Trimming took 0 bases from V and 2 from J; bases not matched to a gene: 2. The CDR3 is CASSVGAGAYEQYF. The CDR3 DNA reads TGTGCCAGCAGCGTAGGGGCGGGAGCCTACGAGCAGTACTTC.

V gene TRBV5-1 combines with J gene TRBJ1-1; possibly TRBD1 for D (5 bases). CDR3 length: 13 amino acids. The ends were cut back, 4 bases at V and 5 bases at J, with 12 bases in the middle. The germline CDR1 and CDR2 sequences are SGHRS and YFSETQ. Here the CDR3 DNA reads TGCGCCAGCAGCCCCTTAGGGGTAACTGAAGCTTTCTTT. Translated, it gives CASSPLGVTEAFF.

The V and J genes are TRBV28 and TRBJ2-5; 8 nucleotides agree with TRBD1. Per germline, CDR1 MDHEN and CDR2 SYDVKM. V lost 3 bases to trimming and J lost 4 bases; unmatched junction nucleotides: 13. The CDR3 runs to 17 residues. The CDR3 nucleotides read TGTGCCAGCAGTTTTGCCCAGGGACAGGATTTTTTAGAGACCCAGTACTTC. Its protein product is CASSFAQGQDFLETQYF.

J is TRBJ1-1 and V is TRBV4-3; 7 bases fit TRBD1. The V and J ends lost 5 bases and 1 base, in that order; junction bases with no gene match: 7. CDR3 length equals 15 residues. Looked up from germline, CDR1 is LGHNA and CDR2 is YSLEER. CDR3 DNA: TGCGCCAGCAGCGTAGGACAGGTGTCGAACACTGAAGCTTTCTTT. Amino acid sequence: CASSVGQVSNTEAFF.

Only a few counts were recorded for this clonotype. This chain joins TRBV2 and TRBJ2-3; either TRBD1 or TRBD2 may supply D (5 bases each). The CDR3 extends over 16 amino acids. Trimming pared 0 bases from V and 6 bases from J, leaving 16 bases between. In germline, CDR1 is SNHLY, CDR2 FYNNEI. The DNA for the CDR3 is TGTGCCAGCAGTGAAGCGCGTGGGGCCAGAGGGGATACGCAGTATTTT. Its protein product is CASSEARGARGDTQYF.

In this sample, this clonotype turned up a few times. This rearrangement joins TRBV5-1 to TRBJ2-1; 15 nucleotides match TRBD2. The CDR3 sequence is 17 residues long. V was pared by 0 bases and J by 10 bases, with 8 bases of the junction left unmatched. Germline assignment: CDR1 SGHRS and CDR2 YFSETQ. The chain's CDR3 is CASSLGLGTSGGQEQFF. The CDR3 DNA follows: TGCGCCAGCAGCTTGGGCCTTGGGACTAGCGGGGGGCAGGAGCAGTTCTTC. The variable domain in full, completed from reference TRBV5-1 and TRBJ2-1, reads KAGVTQTPRYLIKTRGQQVTLSCSPISGHRSVSWYQQTPGQGLQFLFEYFSETQRNKGNFPGRFSGRQFSNSRSEMNVSTLELGDSALYLCASSLGLGTSGGQEQFFGPGTRLTVL.

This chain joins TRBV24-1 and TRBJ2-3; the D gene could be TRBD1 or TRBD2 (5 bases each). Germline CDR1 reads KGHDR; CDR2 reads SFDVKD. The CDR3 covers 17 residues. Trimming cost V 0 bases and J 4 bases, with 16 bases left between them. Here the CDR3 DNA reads TGTGCCACCAGTGATTTGGGGTTCGGGACCGCCGCAGATACGCAGTATTTT. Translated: CATSDLGFGTAADTQYF.

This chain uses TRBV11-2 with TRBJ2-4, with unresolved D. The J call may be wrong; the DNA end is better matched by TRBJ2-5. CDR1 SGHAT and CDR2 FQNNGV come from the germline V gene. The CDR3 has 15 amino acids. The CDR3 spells CASSPGRATRETQYF. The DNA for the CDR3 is TGTGCCAGCAGCCCCGGACGAGCGACCCGAGAGACCCAGTACTTC.

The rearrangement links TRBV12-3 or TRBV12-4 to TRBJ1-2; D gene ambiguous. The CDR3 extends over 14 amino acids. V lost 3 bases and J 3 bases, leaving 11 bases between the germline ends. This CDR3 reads CASSFGEADYGYTF. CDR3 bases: TGTGCCAGCAGTTTTGGGGAGGCGGACTATGGCTACACCTTC.

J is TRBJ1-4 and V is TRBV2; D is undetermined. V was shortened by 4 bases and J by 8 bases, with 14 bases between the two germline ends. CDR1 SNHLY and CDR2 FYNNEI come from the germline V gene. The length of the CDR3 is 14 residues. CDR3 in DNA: TGTGCCAGCAGTGTAGAAGGGATAAGGGAAAAACTGTTTTTT. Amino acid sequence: CASSVEGIREKLFF.

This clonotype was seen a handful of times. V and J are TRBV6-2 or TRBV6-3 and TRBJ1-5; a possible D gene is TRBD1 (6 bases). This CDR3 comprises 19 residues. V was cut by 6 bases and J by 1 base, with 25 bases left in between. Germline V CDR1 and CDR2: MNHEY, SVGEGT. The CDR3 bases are TGTGCCAGCAGCAACAACTACCAATCATGGGGGGCCAGCAATCAGCCCCAGCATTTT. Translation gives CASSNNYQSWGASNQPQHF.

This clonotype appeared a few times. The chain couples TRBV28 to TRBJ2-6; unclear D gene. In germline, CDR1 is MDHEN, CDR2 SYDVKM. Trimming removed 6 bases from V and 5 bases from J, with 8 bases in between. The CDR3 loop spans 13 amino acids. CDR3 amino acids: CASSVRRANVLTF. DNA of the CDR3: TGTGCCAGCAGCGTAAGGAGGGCCAACGTCCTGACTTTC.

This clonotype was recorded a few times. The CDR3 reads CASSLPLGRTSGRAPTDTQYF. The CDR3 region has the DNA TGTGCCAGCAGTTTACCTCTCGGCCGGACTAGCGGGAGGGCCCCCACAGATACGCAGTATTTT. The chain joins TRBV28 to TRBJ2-3, with TRBD2 matching 15 bases. The CDR3 sequence is 21 residues long. The V gene end was trimmed by 2 bases and the J gene end by 2 bases; junction bases not matched to a gene: 14. Germline V lookup: CDR1 MDHEN, CDR2 SYDVKM.

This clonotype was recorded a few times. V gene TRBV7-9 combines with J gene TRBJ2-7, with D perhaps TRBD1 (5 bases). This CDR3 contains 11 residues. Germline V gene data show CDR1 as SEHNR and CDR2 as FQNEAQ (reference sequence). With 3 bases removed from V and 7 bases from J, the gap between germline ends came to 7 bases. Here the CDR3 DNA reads TGTGCCAGCAGCTTTCGACAGGAGCAGTACTTC. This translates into CASSFRQEQYF.